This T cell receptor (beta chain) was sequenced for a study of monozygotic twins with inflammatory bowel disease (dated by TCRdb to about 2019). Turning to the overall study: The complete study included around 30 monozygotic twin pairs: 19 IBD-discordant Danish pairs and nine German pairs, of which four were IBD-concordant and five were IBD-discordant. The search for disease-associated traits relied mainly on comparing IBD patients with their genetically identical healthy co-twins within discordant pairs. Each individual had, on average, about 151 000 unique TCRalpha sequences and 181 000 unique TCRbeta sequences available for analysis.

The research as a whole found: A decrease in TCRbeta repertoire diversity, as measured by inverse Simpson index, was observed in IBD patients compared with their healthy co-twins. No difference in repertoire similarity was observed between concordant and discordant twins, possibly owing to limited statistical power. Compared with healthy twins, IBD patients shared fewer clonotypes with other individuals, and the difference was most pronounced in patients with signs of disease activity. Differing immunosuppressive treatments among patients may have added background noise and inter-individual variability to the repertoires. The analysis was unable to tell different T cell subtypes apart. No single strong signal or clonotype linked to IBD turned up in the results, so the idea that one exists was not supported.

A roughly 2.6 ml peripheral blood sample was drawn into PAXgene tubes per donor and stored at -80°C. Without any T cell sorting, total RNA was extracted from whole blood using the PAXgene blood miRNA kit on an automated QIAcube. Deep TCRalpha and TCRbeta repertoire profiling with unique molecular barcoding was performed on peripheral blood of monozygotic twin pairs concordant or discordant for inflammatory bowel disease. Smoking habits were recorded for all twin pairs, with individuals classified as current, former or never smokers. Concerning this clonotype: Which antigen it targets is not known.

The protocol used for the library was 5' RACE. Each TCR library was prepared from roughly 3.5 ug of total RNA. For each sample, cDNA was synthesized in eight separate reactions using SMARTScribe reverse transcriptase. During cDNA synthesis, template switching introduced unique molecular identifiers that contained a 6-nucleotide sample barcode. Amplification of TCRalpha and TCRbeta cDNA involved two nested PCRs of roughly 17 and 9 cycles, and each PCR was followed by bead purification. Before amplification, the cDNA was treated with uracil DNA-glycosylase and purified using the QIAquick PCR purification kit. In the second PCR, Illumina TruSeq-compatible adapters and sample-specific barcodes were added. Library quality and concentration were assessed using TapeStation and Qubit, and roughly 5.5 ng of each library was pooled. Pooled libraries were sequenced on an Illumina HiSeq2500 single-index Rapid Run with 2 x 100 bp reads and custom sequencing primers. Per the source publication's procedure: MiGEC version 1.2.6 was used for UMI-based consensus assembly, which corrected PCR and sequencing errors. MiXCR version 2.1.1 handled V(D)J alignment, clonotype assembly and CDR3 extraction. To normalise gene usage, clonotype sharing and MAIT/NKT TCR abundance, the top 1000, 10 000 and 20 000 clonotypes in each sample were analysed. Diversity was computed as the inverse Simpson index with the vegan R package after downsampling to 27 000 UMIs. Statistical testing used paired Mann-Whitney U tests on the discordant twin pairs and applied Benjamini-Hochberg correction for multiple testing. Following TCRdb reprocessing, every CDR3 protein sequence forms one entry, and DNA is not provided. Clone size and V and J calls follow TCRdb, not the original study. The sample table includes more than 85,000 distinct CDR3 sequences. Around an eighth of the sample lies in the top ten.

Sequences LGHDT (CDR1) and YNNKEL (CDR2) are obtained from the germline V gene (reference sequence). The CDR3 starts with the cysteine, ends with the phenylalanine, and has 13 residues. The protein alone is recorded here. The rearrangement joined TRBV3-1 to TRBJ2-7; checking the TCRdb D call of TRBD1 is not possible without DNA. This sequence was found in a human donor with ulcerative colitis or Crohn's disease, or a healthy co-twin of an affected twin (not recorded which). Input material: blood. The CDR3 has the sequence CASSPRGVHEQYF.